This TCR beta chain derives from a study of TIL therapy for anti-PD-1-resistant metastatic lung cancer. The immunoSEQ assay was v3. Sequencing was performed with immunoSEQ multiplex PCR; in TCRdb, only in-frame clones are kept and a portion is missing. The table has about 100,000 clones, about 71% seen once. Trimming cost V 1 base and J 3 bases, with 7 bases left between them. The CDR3 sequence is 14 residues long. Looked up from germline, CDR1 is SEHNR and CDR2 is FQNEAQ (reference sequence). Time point defined: pre-treatment sample, taken before nivolumab and TIL therapy. Most excised metastases sampled were pleural nodules or supraclavicular lymph nodes. This clone was observed a single time.

The receptor comes from a person aged 25 to 80 with non-small cell lung cancer. The input for sequencing was tumor tissue, taken at baseline. The J gene is TRBJ1-5, the V gene TRBV7-9, with unresolved D. CDR3 region: CASSLETDNQPQHF. The DNA of the CDR3 is TGTGCCAGCAGCTTAGAGACCGACAATCAGCCCCAGCATTTT.